This T cell receptor (beta chain) was sequenced during a study of beta chain features in type 1 diabetes. Germline CDR1 and CDR2: MNHNY and SVGAGI (reference sequence). Trimming took 5 bases from V and 1 from J; bases not matched to a gene: 6. This CDR3 comprises 15 residues. Sequenced material consisted of expressed TCRB transcripts (all of the isolated RNA was reverse transcribed). Here immunoSEQ multiplex PCR was the method, and the copy in TCRdb shows in-frame clones only, minus some. Of 640,000 or so clones in the sample, around 15% were seen once. General observations from the study: Overrepresentation of cells with high TCR expression could result from cDNA sequencing. Shorter TCRB CDR3s, moderately but significantly so, marked every one of the four CD4+ subsets in Type 1 diabetes patients. PCR might favor shorter templates, equally in patients and controls.

This clone was observed a handful of times. The antigen is unknown. CD45RO/CCR7/CD25/CD127/CD95/CD27 separated CD4+ naive, central memory, regulatory and stem cell-like memory cells by sorting. Purity exceeded 98% in all sorted populations. Input material: naive CD4+ T cells from blood. This receptor was taken from a man aged 18-30 years with type 1 diabetes. This chain joins TRBV6-6 and TRBJ1-1; 8 bases map to TRBD1. CDR3 region: CASSRTGGENTEAFF. DNA for the CDR3: TGTGCCAGCAGTCGCACAGGGGGTGAGAACACTGAAGCTTTCTTT.